These 29 T cell receptor beta chains share one sample of origin, sequenced in a study of blood T cell repertoires in COVID-19. TCRdb keeps only in-frame clones here, not all; method: immunoSEQ multiplex PCR. The table has fewer than 150,000 clones, approximately 81% seen once. Input material: peripheral blood. The source is a man between 35 and 55 years old with acute or convalescent COVID-19.

The CDR3 region is CASSLGTGTGTYEQYF. The CDR3 nucleotides are TGTGCCAGCAGCTTAGGCACCGGGACAGGGACCTACGAGCAGTACTTC. This rearrangement joins TRBV7-6 to TRBJ2-7; 9 positions agree with TRBD1. The CDR3 spans 16 residues. Germline CDR1 SGHVS, CDR2 FNYEAQ. Trimming removed 1 base from V and 2 bases from J; junction bases left unmatched: 6.

The chain has TRBV7-9 and TRBJ1-2; 9 nucleotides line up with TRBD1. The CDR3 runs to 13 residues. Germline V CDR1 and CDR2: SEHNR, FQNEAQ (reference sequence). After removal of 8 bases from V and 4 bases from J, the junction contained 5 bases not matched to a gene. The CDR3 region has the DNA TGTGCCAGCGGGGACAGGGTTGGCTATGGCTACACCTTC. It encodes CASGDRVGYGYTF.

The genes are TRBV4-2 and TRBJ2-1; maybe TRBD1 (6 bases). The CDR3 is 14 residues long. The V end lost 0 bases, the J end lost 12 bases, and 15 bases lay between the germline ends. CDR1 LGHNA and CDR2 YNFKEQ come from the germline V gene. The CDR3 spells CASSQEERGFGQFF. CDR3 in DNA: TGTGCCAGCAGCCAAGAGGAAAGGGGGTTCGGGCAGTTCTTC.

The chain uses TRBV5-1 and TRBJ2-7; D call uncertain. V was cut by 4 bases and J by 1 base, with 18 bases left in between. Germline CDR1 reads SGHRS; CDR2 reads YFSETQ. There are 16 residues in the CDR3. CDR3 loop: CASSQSSPPGSYEQYF. The CDR3 region has the DNA TGCGCCAGCAGCCAATCTTCCCCGCCCGGTTCCTACGAGCAGTACTTC.

The chain carries TRBV5-1 and TRBJ2-7, with 10 positions matching TRBD2. V was pared by 0 bases and J by 1 base, with 7 bases of the junction left unmatched. The CDR3 length is 17 residues. Per germline, CDR1 SGHRS and CDR2 YFSETQ. CDR3 nucleotide sequence: TGCGCCAGCAGCTTGGTCCTAGCGGGGGCGAGTTCCTACGAGCAGTACTTC. Translation: CASSLVLAGASSYEQYF.

A few counts support this clone. The rearrangement uses TRBV6-1 and TRBJ2-2, with 9 bases matching TRBD1. The germline V gene encodes CDR1 MNHNS and CDR2 SASEGT. The CDR3 runs 15 residues. The ends lost 1 base at V and 7 bases at J; junction bases unmatched: 4. The CDR3 DNA reads as TGTGCCAGCAGTGAAGTTGGACAGGGGCACGGGGAGCTGTTTTTT. It yields the protein CASSEVGQGHGELFF.

This chain connects TRBV4-1 to TRBJ1-4, with D possibly being TRBD1 (6 bases). The ends were cut back, 3 bases at V and 9 bases at J, with 11 bases in the middle. Germline V gene sequence: CDR1 MGHRA, CDR2 YSYEKL. The CDR3 is made up of 13 amino acids. The CDR3 sequence is CASSQGAVQKLFF. DNA for the CDR3: TGCGCCAGCAGCCAGGGGGCGGTTCAAAAACTGTTTTTT.

This clone was picked up one time. The V call is TRBV7-2, the J call TRBJ2-7; 7 bases agree with TRBD1. Germline lookup yields CDR1 SGHTA and CDR2 FQGNSA. The ends lost 5 bases at V and 3 bases at J; junction bases unmatched: 4. The CDR3 is 13 residues long. The CDR3 spells CASSPGTVYEQYF. DNA for the CDR3: TGTGCCAGCAGCCCCGGGACAGTCTACGAGCAGTACTTC. Supplemented by reference TRBV7-2 and TRBJ2-7, the full variable domain reads GAGVSQSPSNKVTEKGKDVELRCDPISGHTALYWYRQSLGQGLEFLIYFQGNSAPDKSGLPSDRFSAERTGGSVSTLTIQRTQQEDSAVYLCASSPGTVYEQYFGPGTRLTVT.

This clone was seen only once. This chain connects TRBV27 to TRBJ2-1; the D gene is possibly TRBD1 (7 bases). V lost 2 bases and J lost 3, with 11 bases in between. In germline, CDR1 is MNHEY, CDR2 SMNVEV (reference sequence). The CDR3 is 15 amino acids. The CDR3 sequence is CASSLQGGLYNEQFF. The CDR3 DNA is TGTGCCAGCAGTTTACAGGGGGGCCTCTACAATGAGCAGTTCTTC.

The chain carries TRBV25-1 and TRBJ1-6, with 10 nucleotides matching TRBD1. This CDR3 comprises 13 residues. Trimming cost V 8 bases and J 7 bases; bases outside gene matches: 2. CDR1 and CDR2 from the germline V gene are MGHDK and SYGVNS. The CDR3 reads CASRGQGNSPLHF. The CDR3 DNA reads TGTGCCAGCCGGGGACAGGGGAATTCACCCCTCCACTTT.

This chain connects TRBV5-8 to TRBJ2-7; possibly TRBD1 for D (6 bases). Trimming left V 0 bases short and J 2 bases short, with 12 bases between. This CDR3 comprises 15 residues. The V gene's germline CDR1 is SGHTS and CDR2 YDEGEE. Written as DNA, the CDR3 is TGTGCCAGCAGCTTGGACAGGGAGAGCACCTACGAGCAGTACTTC. Translating gives CASSLDRESTYEQYF.

The V and J genes are TRBV11-1 and TRBJ2-1, with 12 bases lining up with TRBD1. The CDR3 is 16 residues long. V lost 5 bases to trimming and J lost 3 bases; unmatched junction nucleotides: 5. Germline lookup yields CDR1 SGHAT and CDR2 FQDESV (reference sequence). Here the CDR3 reads CASSAGTGGIYNEQFF. The DNA for the CDR3 is TGTGCCAGCAGCGCGGGGACAGGGGGCATCTACAATGAGCAGTTCTTC.

This clone was picked up one time. The chain joins TRBV5-1 to TRBJ2-7; TRBD1 agrees at 12 bases. Germline lookup yields CDR1 SGHRS and CDR2 YFSETQ. The CDR3 spans 14 residues. The V segment lost 4 bases and the J segment 6 bases; nucleotides outside the gene matches: 5. DNA for the CDR3: TGCGCCAGCAGCCCAGGGACAGGGGGCGGCGAGCAGTACTTC. Translated, it gives CASSPGTGGGEQYF.

The chain joins TRBV30 to TRBJ2-7, with 7 bases that match TRBD1. CDR3 length: 13 residues. Germline-derived CDR1 and CDR2 are GTSNPN and SVGIG (reference sequence). Germline trimming cut 6 bases from V and 2 bases from J; bases unmatched to any gene: 7. CDR3 amino acids: CACYRDRPYEQYF. The CDR3 nucleotides are TGTGCCTGCTACCGGGACAGACCCTACGAGCAGTACTTC.

The chain employs TRBV24-1 and TRBJ2-3; TRBD2 matches 11 bases. Germline V gene lookup returns CDR1 KGHDR and CDR2 SFDVKD. After removal of 4 bases from V and 6 bases from J, the junction contained 14 bases not matched to a gene. This CDR3 region has 18 residues. CDR3 residues: CATSDSSSSGGSGDTQYF. The CDR3 DNA sequence: TGTGCCACCAGTGACTCCTCATCTAGCGGGGGGTCTGGGGATACGCAGTATTTT.

Only one count was recorded for this clone. V is TRBV3-1 (or the pseudogene TRBV3-2) and J is TRBJ2-3; maybe TRBD2 (5 bases). This CDR3 has 14 residues. Germline V gene sequence: CDR1 LGHDT, CDR2 YNNKEL (reference sequence). V was cut by 7 bases and J by 2 bases, with 13 bases left in between. DNA of the CDR3: TGTGCCAGCAACAAAAGGGAGACCACAGATACGCAGTATTTT. Translation gives CASNKRETTDTQYF.

The chain links TRBV7-9 to TRBJ2-7; TRBD2 matches at 7 bases. The CDR3 is made up of 13 amino acids. V gave up 1 base and J gave up 7 bases; unmatched junction bases: 4. Germline V lookup: CDR1 SEHNR, CDR2 FQNEAQ (reference sequence). CDR3 DNA sequence: TGTGCCAGCAGCTTAGGTCCCGGGAGGGAGCAGTACTTC. Translation: CASSLGPGREQYF. The full variable domain, in which reference TRBV7-9 and TRBJ2-7 provide the parts outside the CDR3, is DTGVSQNPRHKITKRGQNVTFRCDPISEHNRLYWYRQTLGQGPEFLTYFQNEAQLEKSRLLSDRFSAERPKGSFSTLEIQRTEQGDSAMYLCASSLGPGREQYFGPGTRLTVT.

The chain links TRBV19 to TRBJ2-2, with TRBD2 as a possible D gene (6 bases). V lost 5 bases, J lost 1 base, and 11 bases lay in between. Germline assignment: CDR1 LNHDA and CDR2 SQIVND (reference sequence). This CDR3 is 15 amino acids long. CDR3 nucleotide sequence: TGTGCCAGTAGTCTCCGGACTATGAACACCGGGGAGCTGTTTTTT. This translates into CASSLRTMNTGELFF.

V is TRBV19 and J is TRBJ2-7, with TRBD2 matching 7 bases. There are 14 residues in the CDR3. Germline trimming cut 6 bases from V and 0 bases from J; bases unmatched to any gene: 5. Germline V gives CDR1 LNHDA, CDR2 SQIVND (reference sequence). The CDR3 DNA follows: TGTGCCAGTAGGACGGGGGGAAACTCCTACGAGCAGTACTTC. It is translated as CASRTGGNSYEQYF.

The chain employs TRBV6-2 or TRBV6-3 and TRBJ2-1; TRBD2 agrees at 8 bases. CDR1 and CDR2 from the germline V gene are MNHEY and SVGEGT. The J segment lost 8 bases and the V segment lost 0 bases, leaving 9 bases of the junction unmatched. There are 16 residues in the CDR3. CDR3 DNA: TGTGCCAGCAGTTACTCAATCGGGGGGGCCCCCGATGAGCAGTTCTTC. Amino acids: CASSYSIGGAPDEQFF.

In its sample, this clone was seen once. The V gene is TRBV5-5, the J gene TRBJ1-4; no firm D call. CDR3 length: 13 residues. V shed 1 base and J shed 4 bases, with 5 bases lying between them. Germline assignment: CDR1 SGHKS and CDR2 YYEKEE (reference sequence). The chain's CDR3 is CASSLLVNEKLFF. The CDR3 DNA reads TGTGCCAGCAGCTTGTTAGTTAATGAAAAACTGTTTTTT.

This chain joins TRBV7-2 and TRBJ2-7; TRBD1 is a possible D gene (5 bases). Germline values: CDR1 SGHTA, CDR2 FQGNSA. The V gene lost 2 bases and the J gene lost 6 bases, with 14 bases spanning the gap. CDR3 length: 14 amino acids. The CDR3 bases are TGTGCCAGCAGCTTATCGCAGGGTGGACCCGAGCAGTACTTC. It encodes CASSLSQGGPEQYF.

The chain combines TRBV24-1 with TRBJ2-3; 8 bases fit TRBD2. V shed 2 bases and J 1 base; nucleotides not matched to a gene: 4. Per the germline V gene, CDR1 is KGHDR and CDR2 is SFDVKD. This CDR3 has 16 residues. CDR3 residues: CATSDSRGGGTDTQYF. The CDR3 nucleotides are TGTGCCACCAGTGATTCCCGGGGGGGCGGCACAGATACGCAGTATTTT.

This clone appeared a few times. This sequence joins TRBV10-3 and TRBJ1-1; weak D call: TRBD1 (6 bases). V was clipped by 6 bases and J by 3 bases, with 14 bases between them. Germline CDR1 reads ENHRY; CDR2 reads SYGVKD. This CDR3 is 14 amino acids long. The CDR3 sequence is CAISGRSGDTEAFF. The CDR3 coding sequence is TGTGCCATCAGCGGCAGGTCAGGGGACACTGAAGCTTTCTTT.

This clone came up once. The chain joins TRBV5-8 to TRBJ2-3, with D perhaps TRBD1 (6 bases). In germline, CDR1 is SGHTS, CDR2 YDEGEE. The CDR3 covers 12 residues. V lost 4 bases and J 10 bases, leaving 13 bases between the germline ends. CDR3 sequence: CASSPGTYPQYF. The CDR3 coding sequence is TGTGCCAGCAGCCCAGGGACATATCCGCAGTATTTT.

V gene TRBV6-5 combines with J gene TRBJ2-1, with TRBD2 as a possible D gene (6 bases). V dropped 2 bases and J dropped 4 bases, with 12 bases sitting between them. The germline gives CDR1 MNHEY, CDR2 SVGAGI. CDR3 size: 15 residues. CDR3 amino acids: CASSYGGSEYNEQFF. The CDR3 DNA sequence: TGTGCCAGCAGTTACGGGGGGTCAGAGTACAATGAGCAGTTCTTC.

V is TRBV12-3 or TRBV12-4 and J is TRBJ2-2; TRBD2 is a possible D gene (5 bases). The CDR3 consists of 13 residues. Between the trimmed V and J ends, which lost 6 bases and 6 bases, there was a span of 11 bases. As DNA, the CDR3 is TGTGCCAGCAGAGGAACTAGTTCCGGGGAGCTGTTTTTT. It specifies CASRGTSSGELFF.

The chain carries TRBV15 and TRBJ1-1; D unclear. The germline V gene encodes CDR1 LNHNV and CDR2 YYDKDF (reference sequence). V was pared by 1 base and J by 1 base, with 10 bases between. This CDR3 has 15 residues. The CDR3 is CATSRGGEGNTEAFF. The DNA for the CDR3 is TGTGCCACCAGCAGAGGTGGGGAGGGGAACACTGAAGCTTTCTTT.

Details on this clone: Additional DNA sequences in this sample encode the identical CDR3. CDR3 bases: TGCGCCAGCAGTGAGGACAGAGTCGCCTACGAGCAGTACTTC. Its protein is CASSEDRVAYEQYF. This rearrangement joins TRBV10-1 to TRBJ2-7; possible D gene TRBD1, 5 bases. The CDR3 runs to 14 residues. The germline CDR1 and CDR2 sequences are WNHNN and SYGVQD (reference sequence). V dropped 2 bases and J dropped 2 bases, with 10 bases sitting between them.